These 11 T cell receptor beta chains were sequenced from one sample in a study of T-cell memory formation after mild COVID-19. TCRdb independently ran MiXCR on the 5' RACE reads; one entry per CDR3 protein. This table has approximately 400,000 distinct CDR3 sequences, roughly 17% appearing once. Sample: PBMCs or a T cell subset sorted from them (not recorded which). The source of these receptors is a man in his late teens or twenties who had mild COVID-19 (a few samples of this study predate the infection). Cell type and time point are not known.

The J gene is TRBJ1-2, the V gene TRBV6-5, with 8 bases that match TRBD1. With 4 bases clipped from V and 8 bases from J, the junction kept 12 bases outside the gene matches. The germline gives CDR1 MNHEY, CDR2 SVGAGI. This CDR3 contains 15 residues. CDR3 DNA: TGTGCCAGCAGTTCAACAACTGGACAGGGACGGGGCTACACCTTC. It codes for CASSSTTGQGRGYTF.

The chain has TRBV20-1 and TRBJ1-2, with D perhaps matching TRBD1 (5 bases). Trimming shortened V by 3 bases and J by 3 bases, and 23 bases separated the two germline ends. The CDR3 runs 17 residues. Per germline, CDR1 DFQATT and CDR2 SNEGSKA (reference sequence). The CDR3 nucleotides read TGCAGTGCTAGGCCTACAACCCTCCCAGGGCACCACTATGGCTACACCTTC. The encoded protein is CSARPTTLPGHHYGYTF.

The table lists this clonotype with a few counts. V and J are TRBV20-1 and TRBJ2-3; TRBD2 matches at 11 bases. The CDR3 consists of 15 residues. Germline lookup yields CDR1 DFQATT and CDR2 SNEGSKA (reference sequence). J was trimmed by 6 bases and V by 3 bases; bases with no gene match: 8. The CDR3 DNA reads as TGCAGTGCTAGCGCTAGCGGGGGGTACATGGATACGCAGTATTTT. Protein sequence: CSASASGGYMDTQYF.

This clonotype occurred a few times. The rearrangement uses TRBV7-2 and TRBJ2-3; TRBD1 matches 7 bases. With V trimmed by 5 bases and J by 2 bases, 10 bases remained unmatched. The CDR3 is made up of 16 amino acids. Germline CDR1 is SGHTA and CDR2 is FQGNSA. CDR3 DNA sequence: TGTGCCAGCAGCCCCGACAGGGTCATTATCACAGATACGCAGTATTTT. The encoded protein is CASSPDRVIITDTQYF.

The chain carries TRBV6-4 and TRBJ2-2; D remains unclear. Trimming removed 0 bases from V and 6 bases from J, with 8 bases in between. The CDR3 loop spans 14 amino acids. CDR1 and CDR2 (germline): MRHNA, SNTAGT. CDR3 nucleotides: TGTGCCAGCAGTGACTCGATATCTCCCGGGGAGCTGTTTTTT. Its translation: CASSDSISPGELFF.

The V gene is TRBV7-9, the J gene TRBJ2-6; 9 bases agree with TRBD1. The CDR3 is 18 residues long. Germline V gives CDR1 SEHNR, CDR2 FQNEAQ (reference sequence). The junction had 8 bases not matched to a gene; V was cut back by 5 bases and J by 0 bases. This chain's CDR3 is CASSPWGQGSSGANVLTF. For the CDR3, the DNA is TGTGCCAGCAGCCCGTGGGGACAGGGAAGCTCTGGGGCCAACGTCCTGACTTTC.

The chain uses TRBV4-1 and TRBJ2-7; weak D call: TRBD1 (6 bases). Germline lookup yields CDR1 MGHRA and CDR2 YSYEKL. V was clipped by 3 bases and J by 3 bases, with 15 bases between them. The CDR3 runs 15 residues. CDR3 bases: TGCGCCAGCAGCCACTTAAGTGGGGGCGACTACGAGCAGTACGTC. Translation gives CASSHLSGGDYEQYV.

This clonotype has just a few counts. The chain recombines TRBV25-1 with TRBJ2-3, with D perhaps matching TRBD2 (6 bases). CDR1 and CDR2 from the germline V gene are MGHDK and SYGVNS. CDR3 length: 19 residues. Trimming cost V 6 bases and J 1 base, with 26 bases left between them. CDR3 DNA sequence: TGTGCCAGCAGCAGAAAACCTGATCGGACTATCTTGGGCACAGATACGCAGTATTTT. Protein: CASSRKPDRTILGTDTQYF.

This clonotype was seen a few times. The V and J genes are TRBV10-3 and TRBJ2-3, with 7 bases matching TRBD1. Germline-derived CDR1 and CDR2 are ENHRY and SYGVKD. V trimming: 6 bases; J trimming: 3 bases; junction bases outside the gene matches: 6. The length of the CDR3 is 14 residues. The CDR3 region has the DNA TGTGCCATCAGGACAGGGATGATAACAGATACGCAGTATTTT. Encoded protein: CAIRTGMITDTQYF.

V is TRBV7-8 and J is TRBJ2-6, with TRBD1 matching 7 bases. The V gene end was trimmed by 4 bases and the J gene end by 0 bases; junction bases not matched to a gene: 3. The V gene's germline CDR1 is SGHVS and CDR2 FQNEAQ. The CDR3 spans 16 residues. The CDR3 loop reads CASSSSGGSGANVLTF. The CDR3 bases are TGTGCCAGCAGCTCATCAGGGGGCTCTGGGGCCAACGTCCTGACTTTC.

This clonotype turned up a few times. This rearrangement joins TRBV6-5 to TRBJ1-5; 9 bases line up with TRBD1. This CDR3 contains 15 residues. Losses at the gene ends were 6 bases for V and 5 bases for J; bases not matched to a gene: 8. Germline CDR1 MNHEY, CDR2 SVGAGI. The CDR3 is CASRWGQGKDQPQHF. As DNA, the CDR3 is TGTGCCAGCAGATGGGGACAGGGCAAGGATCAGCCCCAGCATTTT.